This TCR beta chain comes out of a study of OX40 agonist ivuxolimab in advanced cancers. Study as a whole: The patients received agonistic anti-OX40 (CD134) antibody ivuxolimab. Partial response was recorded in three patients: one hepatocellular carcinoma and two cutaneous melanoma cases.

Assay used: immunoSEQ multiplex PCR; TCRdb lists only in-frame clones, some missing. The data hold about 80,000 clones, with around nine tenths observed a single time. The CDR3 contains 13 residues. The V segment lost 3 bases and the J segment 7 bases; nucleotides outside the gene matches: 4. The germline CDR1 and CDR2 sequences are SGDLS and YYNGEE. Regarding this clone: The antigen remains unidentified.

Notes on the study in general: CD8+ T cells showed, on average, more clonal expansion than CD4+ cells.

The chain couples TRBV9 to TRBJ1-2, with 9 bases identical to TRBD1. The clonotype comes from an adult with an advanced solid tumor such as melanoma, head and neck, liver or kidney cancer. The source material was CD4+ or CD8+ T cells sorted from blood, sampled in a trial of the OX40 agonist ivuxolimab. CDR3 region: CASSASTGGGYTF. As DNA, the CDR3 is TGTGCCAGCAGCGCCTCGACAGGGGGTGGCTACACCTTC.